Listed here are 22 T cell receptor beta chains from one sample, sequenced in a study of blood T cell repertoires in COVID-19. The repertoire was sequenced with immunoSEQ multiplex PCR; TCRdb's copy has only in-frame clones and lacks some. The sample includes 210,000 or so clones, less than 90% of them seen just once. The source material was peripheral blood. These receptors all come from a woman in her forties or fifties with acute or convalescent COVID-19.

The V call is TRBV10-3, the J call TRBJ2-7, with 7 positions matching TRBD2. The germline gives CDR1 ENHRY, CDR2 SYGVKD. The CDR3 length is 16 residues. V was pared by 4 bases and J by 3 bases, with 12 bases of the junction left unmatched. In DNA form, the CDR3 reads TGTGCCATCAGTGCCACTAGGGCGGGAGCAGACTACGAGCAGTACTTC. Translated: CAISATRAGADYEQYF.

This clone was recorded only once. The V call is TRBV5-1, the J call TRBJ1-1; 7 bases are a match to TRBD1. This CDR3 region has 18 residues. V was pared by 4 bases and J by 5 bases, with 20 bases of the junction left unmatched. Germline V gene sequence: CDR1 SGHRS, CDR2 YFSETQ. The CDR3 region is CASSPLGGGTVRRTEAFF. The CDR3 coding sequence is TGCGCCAGCAGCCCACTGGGGGGCGGGACAGTGCGGCGGACTGAAGCTTTCTTT.

The rearrangement joins TRBV10-3 to TRBJ1-3, with a possible D match to TRBD1 (5 bases). The V end lost 8 bases, the J end lost 2 bases, and 10 bases lay between the germline ends. The germline CDR1 and CDR2 sequences are ENHRY and SYGVKD. This CDR3 is 13 amino acids long. CDR3 amino acids: CAIGRVPGNTIYF. The CDR3 DNA follows: TGTGCCATCGGCAGGGTGCCTGGAAACACCATATATTTT.

This chain joins TRBV7-8 and TRBJ2-3; 16 bases match TRBD2. CDR3 size: 19 residues. J lost 6 bases, V lost 5 bases, and 14 bases had no gene match. CDR1 is SGHVS and CDR2 is FQNEAQ in the germline V gene. The DNA of the CDR3 is TGTGCCAGCAGCATTACACCGGGACTAGCGGGAGGGCTGGGGGATACGCAGTATTTT. Amino acids: CASSITPGLAGGLGDTQYF.

The genes are TRBV12-3 or TRBV12-4 and TRBJ1-1; 7 bases align to TRBD1. This CDR3 has 13 amino acids. The V and J ends lost 3 bases and 5 bases, in that order; junction bases with no gene match: 3. CDR3 sequence (DNA): TGTGCCAGCAGTTTCCAGGGGGGAACTGAAGCTTTCTTT. Its translation: CASSFQGGTEAFF.

The chain joins TRBV24-1 to TRBJ2-5, with D possibly matching TRBD2 (5 bases). CDR1 KGHDR and CDR2 SFDVKD come from the germline V gene. V lost 3 bases, J lost 7 bases, and 11 bases lay in between. The CDR3 has 13 residues. The CDR3 is CATSDPPAGTQYF. The CDR3 coding sequence is TGTGCCACCAGTGATCCGCCTGCGGGGACCCAGTACTTC.

CDR3 protein: CAWSVGTGPEKLFF. The CDR3 DNA sequence: TGTGCCTGGAGTGTCGGGACAGGGCCTGAAAAACTGTTTTTT. The genes are TRBV30 and TRBJ1-4; 9 bases line up with TRBD1. Germline V gene sequence: CDR1 GTSNPN, CDR2 SVGIG (reference sequence). The CDR3 has 14 residues. Germline trimming cut 0 bases from V and 7 bases from J; bases unmatched to any gene: 3.

The genes are TRBV6-8 and TRBJ1-4; TRBD1 matches 12 bases. Germline lookup yields CDR1 MNHGY and CDR2 SAAAGT. The CDR3 is 16 residues long. Trimming at V came to 1 base and at J to 10 bases, leaving 7 bases not matched to a gene. CDR3 loop: CASSYCPGQGAVKLFF. As DNA, the CDR3 is TGTGCCAGCAGTTACTGCCCGGGACAGGGGGCGGTAAAACTGTTTTTT.

The chain combines TRBV6-5 with TRBJ1-6; D unclear. V shed 2 bases and J shed 7 bases, with 12 bases lying between them. The CDR3 consists of 15 residues. Germline loops: CDR1 MNHEY, CDR2 SVGAGI. The CDR3 sequence: CASSYHLKENSPLHF. The CDR3 nucleotides read TGTGCCAGCAGTTACCACTTGAAGGAGAATTCACCCCTCCACTTT.

J is TRBJ1-5 and V is TRBV19, with D maybe TRBD1 (6 bases). The germline V gene has CDR1 LNHDA and CDR2 SQIVND (reference sequence). Trimming took off 7 bases at V and 8 bases at J, with 18 bases between the two ends. CDR3 length equals 14 residues. The CDR3 DNA sequence: TGTGCCAGTATTTTTAGGGGGAGCTCGGAGCCCCAGCATTTT. Translation gives CASIFRGSSEPQHF.

V usage is TRBV30 and J usage is TRBJ2-7; 8 bases align to TRBD1. With V trimmed by 4 bases and J by 2 bases, 10 bases remained unmatched. CDR3 size: 15 residues. Germline V CDR1 and CDR2: GTSNPN, SVGIG (reference sequence). The CDR3 loop is CAWNKRQGTAYEQYF. CDR3 in DNA: TGTGCCTGGAACAAACGACAGGGGACAGCCTACGAGCAGTACTTC.

The chain recombines TRBV7-9 with TRBJ2-1, with unresolved D. V was pared by 2 bases and J by 4 bases, with 3 bases between. Germline lookup yields CDR1 SEHNR and CDR2 FQNEAQ (reference sequence). CDR3 size: 12 residues. This chain's CDR3 is CASSLSYNEQFF. Written as DNA, the CDR3 is TGTGCCAGCAGCTTATCTTACAATGAGCAGTTCTTC.

The genes are TRBV9 and TRBJ1-2; possibly TRBD1 for D (6 bases). Trimming took 3 bases from V and 2 from J, leaving 14 bases between them. The CDR3 is 15 residues long. Germline V lookup: CDR1 SGDLS, CDR2 YYNGEE. This CDR3 is CASSEGTYLNYGYTF. The CDR3 coding sequence is TGTGCCAGCAGCGAGGGGACATATTTAAACTATGGCTACACCTTC.

This chain joins TRBV5-5 and TRBJ1-2, with 7 positions matching TRBD1. The germline V gene encodes CDR1 SGHKS and CDR2 YYEKEE (reference sequence). This CDR3 comprises 16 residues. Losses at the gene ends were 4 bases for V and 0 bases for J; bases not matched to a gene: 9. The CDR3 DNA reads TGTGCCAGCAGCCGATACAGGGGTGAGGCTAACTATGGCTACACCTTC. It specifies CASSRYRGEANYGYTF.

The gene calls are TRBV11-2 and TRBJ2-3; TRBD2 matches at 8 bases. The junction had 6 bases not matched to a gene; V was cut back by 8 bases and J by 5 bases. This CDR3 contains 13 residues. The V gene's germline CDR1 is SGHAT and CDR2 FQNNGV. The CDR3 nucleotides are TGTGCCAGCCTGTTCGCGGGGGGAGATACGCAGTATTTT. Its translation is CASLFAGGDTQYF. Filled out from reference TRBV11-2 and TRBJ2-3, the complete variable domain reads EAGVAQSPRYKIIEKRQSVAFWCNPISGHATLYWYQQILGQGPKLLIQFQNNGVVDDSQLPKDRFSAERLKGVDSTLKIQPAKLEDSAVYLCASLFAGGDTQYFGPGTRLTVL.

V and J are TRBV7-2 and TRBJ2-3, with D possibly TRBD1 on 6 matching bases. The germline gives CDR1 SGHTA, CDR2 FQGNSA. The V and J ends lost 0 bases and 0 bases respectively, with 7 bases between them. The CDR3 consists of 15 residues. CDR3: CASSLAQGSTDTQYF. DNA for the CDR3: TGTGCCAGCAGCTTAGCCCAGGGGAGCACAGATACGCAGTATTTT.

This chain links TRBV5-1 with TRBJ1-1; possibly TRBD1 for D (5 bases). This CDR3 has 14 amino acids. CDR1 SGHRS and CDR2 YFSETQ come from the germline V gene. Deletions cut 4 bases from V and 0 bases from J, with 10 bases between. The CDR3 sequence: CASSLTALNTEAFF. The CDR3 DNA is TGCGCCAGCAGCCTGACAGCATTGAACACTGAAGCTTTCTTT.

The CDR3 loop is CASSRGQGYTEAFF. CDR3 DNA: TGTGCCAGCAGTCGGGGACAGGGGTACACTGAAGCTTTCTTT. The V and J genes are TRBV6-5 and TRBJ1-1; 10 bases match TRBD1. This CDR3 contains 14 residues. Germline V CDR1 and CDR2: MNHEY, SVGAGI. V lost 5 bases and J lost 3; bases outside the gene matches: 3.

This chain links TRBV18 with TRBJ1-2, with 9 bases lining up with TRBD1. CDR3 length equals 14 residues. With 1 base clipped from V and 3 bases from J, the junction kept 0 bases outside the gene matches. Germline V gene lookup returns CDR1 KGHSH and CDR2 LQKENI. CDR3 residues: CASSPRQGDYGYTF. CDR3 nucleotide sequence: TGTGCCAGCTCACCACGACAGGGGGACTATGGCTACACCTTC.

This chain links TRBV4-2 with TRBJ1-5; a possible D gene is TRBD1 (5 bases). V lost 0 bases and J lost 8, with 20 bases in between. This CDR3 has 17 residues. CDR1 is LGHNA and CDR2 is YNFKEQ in the germline V gene. The CDR3 sequence: CASSQEMVRGGGEPQHF. In DNA form, the CDR3 reads TGTGCCAGCAGCCAAGAGATGGTGAGGGGAGGCGGCGAGCCCCAGCATTTT.

The chain has TRBV30 and TRBJ1-2; maybe TRBD1 (6 bases). The CDR3 length is 13 residues. The germline V and J ends were trimmed by 0 bases and 10 bases, with 15 bases remaining between them. Per the germline V gene, CDR1 is GTSNPN and CDR2 is SVGIG (reference sequence). The CDR3 loop is CAWSVRGYSSYTF. The CDR3 DNA reads as TGTGCCTGGAGTGTAAGGGGGTACAGCTCCTACACCTTC.

The rearrangement uses TRBV6-5 and TRBJ2-1; 11 bases line up with TRBD2. V lost 6 bases, J lost 7 bases, and 8 bases stayed unmatched. Germline CDR1 and CDR2: MNHEY and SVGAGI. The CDR3 has 15 residues. The CDR3 loop reads CASSNLAGGTNEQFF. CDR3 DNA sequence: TGTGCCAGCAGCAACCTAGCGGGAGGAACTAATGAGCAGTTCTTC.